This T cell receptor (beta chain) was found in a study of Graves' ophthalmopathy and Graves' hyperthyroidism. For repertoire sequencing, the TCR beta CDR3 regions were amplified from RNA transcripts. HTBI primers primed a first-round RT-PCR, and a second-round multiplex PCR followed. TCRdb re-called the multiplex PCR reads through MiXCR, storing one row per CDR3 protein. The sample includes hundreds of thousands of distinct CDR3 sequences, 35% to 50% of them seen just once. This clonotype was seen more than once but under ten times. V shed 3 bases and J 4 bases; nucleotides not matched to a gene: 11. The germline V gene has CDR1 DFQATT and CDR2 SNEGSKA (reference sequence). The CDR3 has 17 residues.

V is TRBV20-1 and J is TRBJ1-3, with TRBD1 matching over 11 bases. The sequence came from an adult man with Graves' ophthalmopathy. The sample comprised peripheral blood. The CDR3 region is CSARSLPGQGGGNTIYF. As DNA, the CDR3 is TGCAGTGCTAGGTCACTCCCGGGACAGGGGGGCGGAAACACCATATATTTT.